Detailed here is one T cell receptor (beta chain). Antigen unknown. The data are from a study of cytomegalovirus exposure and HLA in healthy donors. Study-level results: It was assumed in the presence/absence analyses that sequencing depth was roughly uniform across donors. The authors later found HLA-associated TCR beta chains more clonally expanded than equally common others. Relative to the roughly 700-donor mean, N-insertions were reportedly fewer in an Asian-associated ancestry cluster in a later analysis.

The ends were cut back, 5 bases at V and 8 bases at J, with 15 bases in the middle. The germline V gene encodes CDR1 MGHRA and CDR2 YSYEKL. This CDR3 is built from 13 residues. 60 Vbeta and 13 Jbeta primers were used in PCR. Using immunoSEQ multiplex PCR, the repertoire was profiled, and TCRdb retains in-frame clones only, with some absent. This sample yields under 200,000 clones, of which 75% to 90% are seen a single time; 0.96% belongs to the top ten. The donors (healthy individuals) were bone marrow donors. What was sequenced was PBMCs. The rearrangement links TRBV4-1 to TRBJ1-2; D might be TRBD1 (6 bases). The sequence was obtained from a girl aged 2 to 9 in good health and CMV-seropositive. CDR3 in amino acids: CASSSLNRDGYTF. CDR3 in DNA: TGCGCCAGCAGCTCTCTAAACAGGGACGGCTACACCTTC.